These T cell receptor beta chains were read from a single sample in a study of shared clonotypes between healthy human individuals. The data were produced by immunoSEQ multiplex PCR, yet TCRdb's version contains in-frame clones alone and is incomplete. The data contain over 400,000 clones, about 84% of them singletons. Material for sequencing was PBMCs. The origin of the receptors is a woman in her thirties or forties in good health. Some clones in this sample may be carry-over from other donors' samples. Both conserved end residues are part of each CDR3. D genes are given only for firm matches. A clone size is listed for some rows: how often the clone was seen (once, few, many), or a class if it is expanded.

CDR3 DNA	CDR3 protein	V gene	J gene	clone size	D gene
TGCGCCAGCAGCCAAGAGTCTGCCAGGGGAGCCTTCGGCAATCAGCCCCAGCATTTT	CASSQESARGAFGNQPQHF	TRBV4-1	TRBJ1-5	NA	NA
TGTGCCAGCAGTCCACCAGCGGGGATGCTCAATGAGCAGTTCTTC	CASSPPAGMLNEQFF	TRBV28	TRBJ2-1	NA	TRBD2
TGCGCCAGCAGCCCAGGGGGACTGATCTCCTACGAGCAGTACTTC	CASSPGGLISYEQYF	TRBV5-1	TRBJ2-7	NA	NA
TGCGCCAGCAGCCAAGAGGGGCTACGGGGAGAGACCCAGTACTTC	CASSQEGLRGETQYF	TRBV4-1	TRBJ2-5	NA	NA
TGTGCCGTAGGAACGGGGACAACTAATGAAAAACTGTTTTTT	CAVGTGTTNEKLFF	TRBV10-3	TRBJ1-4	NA	NA
TGTGCCTGGTCAGAGGGCAGGGGGCAGGGAGATACGCAGTATTTT	CAWSEGRGQGDTQYF	TRBV30	TRBJ2-3	NA	TRBD1
TGTGGGTCGCGGGAGGGCAGGTACAATGAGCAGTTCTTC	CGSREGRYNEQFF	TRBV28	TRBJ2-1	once	TRBD2
TGTGCCAGCAGCGTGACAGGGGGCTTCGGGGAGCTGTTTTTT	CASSVTGGFGELFF	TRBV11-1	TRBJ2-2	NA	TRBD1
TGCAGCGTCAACGGGCCGAGGGGAGGTGGCTACACCTTC	CSVNGPRGGGYTF	TRBV29-1	TRBJ1-2	few	NA
TGTGCCAGCTCACCGAGGACAGGGGAGAGGACTGGAAACACCATATATTTT	CASSPRTGERTGNTIYF	TRBV18	TRBJ1-3	many	TRBD1
TGTGCCAGCAGTCCTCCGACTAGCGGGAGGGTACCATCCTACAATGAGCAGTTCTTC	CASSPPTSGRVPSYNEQFF	TRBV27	TRBJ2-1	many	TRBD2
TGTGCCTGGAGTGAACCGCCGGGGTTCCAGCATTTT	CAWSEPPGFQHF	TRBV30	TRBJ1-5	NA	NA
TGTGCCAGCAGTTTGCAGTACGAGCAGTACTTC	CASSLQYEQYF	TRBV28	TRBJ2-7	NA	NA
TGTGCCAGCAGTTTAACCTCTAGCGGGAGGTACAATGAGCAGTTCTTC	CASSLTSSGRYNEQFF	TRBV28	TRBJ2-1	once	TRBD2
TGTGCCAGTAGTCCCCTAGCGGGAGGGCCGAATGAGCAGTTCTTC	CASSPLAGGPNEQFF	TRBV19	TRBJ2-1	NA	TRBD2
TGTGCCAGCAGCCGCTTATTAGGGCAGGGTGGCGAAAAACTGTTTTTT	CASSRLLGQGGEKLFF	TRBV7-9	TRBJ1-4	NA	NA
TGTGCCAGCAGCTTAGGGTATCAGAGAGAGCAGTACTTC	CASSLGYQREQYF	TRBV7-2	TRBJ2-7	many	NA
TGCGCCAGCAGTGATACTAGCGGGACAGAGACCCAGTACTTC	CASSDTSGTETQYF	TRBV10-2	TRBJ2-5	NA	TRBD2
TGTGCCAGCAGCTTAGCAGGTCGGCAGGGGGCCATGGATACGCAGTATTTT	CASSLAGRQGAMDTQYF	TRBV7-8	TRBJ2-3	NA	TRBD1
TGCGCCAGCAGCCAAGGTCTAACAGGGACTAACTATGGCTACGCCTTC	CASSQGLTGTNYGYAF	TRBV4-3	TRBJ1-2	NA	NA
TGTGCCAGCAGCTTGGTGGATCAGCCCCAGCATTTT	CASSLVDQPQHF	TRBV5-6	TRBJ1-5	few	NA
TGCGCCAGCAGCCCCTTTGGGGCCTTGGCCACTGAAGCTTTCTTT	CASSPFGALATEAFF	TRBV5-1	TRBJ1-1	once	NA
TGTGCCAGCAGCTTAGGAGCGGAGACCTCCTACGAGCAGTACTTC	CASSLGAETSYEQYF	TRBV5-4	TRBJ2-7	NA	NA
TGTGCCAGCAGCGCAGGACTAGCGATGAGCTCATACGAGCAGTACTTC	CASSAGLAMSSYEQYF	TRBV9	TRBJ2-7	NA	TRBD2
TGTGCCAGCAGCGTCGGAGGTGTTCAAGAGACCCAGTACTTC	CASSVGGVQETQYF	TRBV4-2	TRBJ2-5	NA	NA
TGTGCCAGCAGCTTAGCGGGGGGATGGTCTTCCAATGAGCAGTTCTTC	CASSLAGGWSSNEQFF	TRBV7-2	TRBJ2-1	NA	NA
TGTGCCAGCAGCGCATCCACTAGGGCGGGCGAGCAGTACTTC	CASSASTRAGEQYF	TRBV9	TRBJ2-7	NA	NA
TGTGCCAGCAGCTCCTCCACGGACCCGACCCTAACCTACGAGCAGTACTTC	CASSSSTDPTLTYEQYF	TRBV11-2	TRBJ2-7	NA	NA
TGCAGCGTTGAACCCGAGGACAGGGTTATTGAGCAGTTCTTC	CSVEPEDRVIEQFF	TRBV29-1	TRBJ2-1	NA	TRBD1
TGTGCCAGCAGTGTGTCAGGTAGCGGCAACACCGGGGAGCTGTTTTTT	CASSVSGSGNTGELFF	TRBV2	TRBJ2-2	NA	NA
TGTGCCAGCAGTGGGGGCTCCTCTCTTGGGCAGTATTTT	CASSGGSSLGQYF	TRBV2	TRBJ2-3	NA	NA
TGTGCCAGCAGTTCGGGACCCCAGTTCGAGCAGTACTTC	CASSSGPQFEQYF	TRBV11-3	TRBJ2-7	NA	NA
TGTGCCAGTAGGAGAATGGGACCCGTGAACACTGAAGCTTTCTTT	CASRRMGPVNTEAFF	TRBV19	TRBJ1-1	NA	NA
TGTGCCAGCAGTGTCGGGGGAGGGGTGGCGGCGCAGTATTTT	CASSVGGGVAAQYF	TRBV9	TRBJ2-3	NA	TRBD2
TGCGCCAGCAGTGGGACTAGCGGGGCTGAGGAGTACTTC	CASSGTSGAEEYF	TRBV10-1	TRBJ2-5	NA	TRBD2
TGCGCCAGCAGTGAGACATCCGTTGGGCCTGAAGCTTTCTTT	CASSETSVGPEAFF	TRBV10-2	TRBJ1-1	NA	NA
TGTGCCATCAGTGAGTCCGGGGGAAGTATCGTTAATGAGCAGTTCTTC	CAISESGGSIVNEQFF	TRBV10-3	TRBJ2-1	NA	NA
TGTGCCAGCAGTTCAGCGATCCGGGACAGGGCTTACGAGCAGTACTTC	CASSSAIRDRAYEQYF	TRBV28	TRBJ2-7	NA	TRBD1
TGTGCCAGCAGCTCCCACAGGGGCGCCGTCAACACTGAAGCTTTCTTT	CASSSHRGAVNTEAFF	TRBV5-4	TRBJ1-1	NA	TRBD1
TGTGCCGTACAGGGAGCCCCTAACTATGGCTACACCTTC	CAVQGAPNYGYTF	TRBV25-1	TRBJ1-2	NA	NA
TGCGCCAGCACACTAGCGGGAGGGAACGAGCAGTACTTC	CASTLAGGNEQYF	TRBV5-1	TRBJ2-7	NA	TRBD2
TGTGCCAGCAGGATAGTAGCGGGAACCTACGAGCAGTACTTC	CASRIVAGTYEQYF	TRBV11-2	TRBJ2-7	NA	TRBD2
TGTGCCAGCAGCTTTTACTACACCGGGGAGCTGTTTTTT	CASSFYYTGELFF	TRBV5-4	TRBJ2-2	NA	NA
TGTGCCAGCAGCCAAGATCAGGCGGGAGGGCCCCACACCGGGGAGCTGTTTTTT	CASSQDQAGGPHTGELFF	TRBV4-2	TRBJ2-2	NA	TRBD2
TGTGCCAGCTCTCCCCGGACAGAAAAAGAGACCCAGTACTTC	CASSPRTEKETQYF	TRBV18	TRBJ2-5	once	NA
TGTGCCAGCAGTCAAAAGGATCAGCCCCAGCATTTT	CASSQKDQPQHF	TRBV6-6	TRBJ1-5	NA	NA
TGTGCCAGCAGTCTCGGGACAGGGGGTTACGAGCAGTACTTC	CASSLGTGGYEQYF	TRBV25-1	TRBJ2-7	NA	TRBD1
TGTGCCAGCAGCTTAGCCCACCTCTCTGAAGCTTTCTTT	CASSLAHLSEAFF	TRBV11-1	TRBJ1-1	few	NA